Listed below are T cell receptor beta chains from one sample, sequenced in a study of shared clonotypes between healthy human individuals. Profiling relied on immunoSEQ multiplex PCR, and the TCRdb table lists in-frame clones only, not all of them. Of roughly 700,000 clones listed, approximately 74% are singletons. The sequencing input was memory CD4+ T cells sorted from blood. Receptor source: a young woman in good health. The CDR3 runs from the conserved cysteine through the conserved F or W. A D gene is named only where the DNA matches it firmly. For some rows the clone size is stated as once, few or many, or as a class when expanded; others skip it.

size,V,J,D,CDR3,DNA
few,TRBV6-1,TRBJ1-1,TRBD1,CASSRDRGNTEAFF,TGTGCCAGCAGCCGGGACAGGGGAAATACTGAAGCTTTCTTT
NA,TRBV2,TRBJ2-2,TRBD2,CASSEGAAGTGELFF,TGTGCCAGCAGTGAAGGTGCAGCGGGAACCGGGGAGCTGTTTTTT
NA,TRBV19,TRBJ2-3,TRBD1,CASSIRDRDADTQYF,TGTGCCAGTAGTATCCGGGACAGGGATGCAGATACGCAGTATTTT
NA,TRBV9,TRBJ2-2,TRBD2,CASSALGGSTGELFF,TGTGCCAGCAGCGCCCTCGGCGGGAGCACCGGGGAGCTGTTTTTT
NA,TRBV19,TRBJ2-2,TRBD1,CASKDTGTGDTGELFF,TGTGCCAGCAAAGATACCGGGACAGGGGACACCGGGGAGCTGTTTTTT
NA,TRBV5-6,TRBJ1-2,NA,CASSLDRTQNYGYTF,TGTGCCAGCAGCTTGGACCGGACTCAGAACTATGGCTACACCTTC
NA,TRBV28,TRBJ1-2,TRBD1,CASSKPGQGLDGYTF,TGTGCCAGCAGCAAGCCGGGACAGGGCCTGGATGGCTACACCTTC
NA,TRBV6-1,TRBJ1-2,NA,CASWYNYGYTF,TGTGCCAGCTGGTACAACTATGGCTACACCTTC
NA,TRBV29-1,TRBJ2-7,TRBD2,CSVGTSVLYEQYF,TGCAGCGTTGGGACTAGCGTGCTCTACGAGCAGTACTTC
once,TRBV30,TRBJ2-7,TRBD1,CAWSLLQGAHEQYF,TGTGCCTGGAGTCTATTACAGGGGGCCCACGAGCAGTACTTC
once,TRBV2,TRBJ2-7,TRBD1,CASSRLLQGATYEQYF,TGTGCCAGCAGCCGCCTTCTCCAGGGGGCAACCTACGAGCAGTACTTC
NA,TRBV30,TRBJ2-7,NA,CAWSAIYEQYF,TGTGCCTGGAGCGCGATCTACGAGCAGTACTTC
NA,TRBV28,TRBJ2-7,NA,CASSFDGASYEQYF,TGTGCCAGCAGTTTTGATGGGGCCTCCTACGAGCAGTACTTC
NA,TRBV12-5,TRBJ1-1,TRBD1,CASGHGQGAKTEAFF,TGTGCTAGTGGCCACGGGCAGGGGGCAAAAACTGAAGCTTTCTTT
few,TRBV29-1,TRBJ1-1,NA,CSASLQGNTEAFF,TGCAGCGCTTCCCTTCAGGGGAACACTGAAGCTTTCTTT
NA,TRBV5-1,TRBJ2-3,NA,CASSLEDRSYTDTQYF,TGCGCCAGCAGCTTGGAAGACAGGAGTTACACAGATACGCAGTATTTT
many,TRBV28,TRBJ1-2,NA,CASSYQGNRGYTF,TGTGCCAGCAGTTACCAGGGAAATCGTGGCTACACCTTC
NA,TRBV18,TRBJ2-1,NA,CASSPRTDASYNEQFF,TGTGCCAGCTCACCCAGGACTGACGCCTCCTACAATGAGCAGTTCTTC
NA,TRBV9,TRBJ2-1,TRBD2,CASSPGLAARNEQFF,TGTGCCAGCAGCCCCGGACTAGCGGCCCGCAATGAGCAGTTCTTC
NA,TRBV28,TRBJ2-1,TRBD2,CASSFGLRWKPGAGTRRIDEQFF,TGTGCCAGCAGTTTTGGTCTTCGTTGGAAACCCGGGGCCGGGACTAGGAGAATCGATGAGCAGTTCTTC
NA,TRBV27,TRBJ2-1,NA,CASKEVGSVVFNEQFF,TGTGCCAGCAAAGAAGTGGGGTCAGTTGTTTTCAATGAGCAGTTCTTC
NA,TRBV6-5,TRBJ1-1,TRBD1,CASSYSYRQGTEAFF,TGTGCCAGCAGTTACTCATACAGACAGGGGACTGAAGCTTTCTTT
NA,TRBV19,TRBJ2-7,NA,CASSTSGQAGVEQYF,TGTGCCAGTTCGACCTCGGGACAGGCGGGGGTCGAGCAGTACTTC
NA,TRBV7-2,TRBJ1-2,NA,CASSSYLDSNYGYTF,TGTGCCAGCAGCTCTTACCTGGACAGCAACTATGGCTACACCTTC
NA,TRBV11-2,TRBJ2-3,TRBD2,CASSYSASGSGDTQYF,TGTGCCAGCAGCTACTCGGCTAGCGGGAGTGGGGATACGCAGTATTTT
NA,TRBV11-1,TRBJ1-1,NA,CASRGKILGRNTEAFF,TGTGCCAGCAGGGGGAAAATATTGGGCCGAAACACTGAAGCTTTCTTT
NA,TRBV25-1,TRBJ1-1,NA,CASSGPRGGEAFF,TGTGCCAGCAGTGGACCCCGGGGGGGTGAAGCTTTCTTT
once,TRBV5-1,TRBJ1-2,NA,CASSLRLQGANYGYTF,TGCGCCAGCAGCTTGAGGCTGCAGGGTGCTAACTATGGCTACACCTTC
few,TRBV7-9,TRBJ2-2,TRBD2,CASSPLGLAGGPGTGELFF,TGTGCCAGCAGCCCTCTCGGACTAGCGGGAGGGCCAGGCACCGGGGAGCTGTTTTTT
NA,TRBV15,TRBJ1-4,NA,CATSSFSGRAGGEKLFF,TGTGCCACCAGCAGTTTTTCGGGCCGCGCGGGCGGTGAAAAACTGTTTTTT
NA,TRBV6-1,TRBJ2-7,NA,CASSEEVGSGGSYEQYF,TGTGCCAGCAGTGAAGAGGTGGGGTCGGGCGGGTCCTACGAGCAGTACTTC
once,TRBV14,TRBJ1-5,NA,CASSQDRFVGKAQPQHF,TGTGCCAGCAGCCAAGATCGGTTTGTGGGGAAGGCCCAGCCCCAGCATTTT
NA,TRBV6-6,TRBJ2-7,TRBD1,CASSDGTAYEQYF,TGTGCCAGCAGTGACGGGACAGCCTACGAGCAGTACTTC
NA,TRBV5-4,TRBJ2-5,NA,CASTPNGETQYF,TGTGCCAGCACCCCAAACGGAGAGACCCAGTACTTC
few,TRBV10-3,TRBJ2-3,TRBD2,CAISDTSGRALDTQYF,TGTGCCATCAGCGATACTAGCGGGAGGGCCCTCGATACGCAGTATTTT
NA,TRBV6-6,TRBJ1-2,NA,CASSSPPGGDGYTF,TGTGCCAGCAGTTCCCCCCCAGGCGGCGATGGCTACACCTTC
NA,TRBV6-5,TRBJ1-6,NA,CASSPRVQTSPLHF,TGTGCCAGCAGTCCTCGGGTCCAAACTTCACCCCTCCACTTT
NA,TRBV7-9,TRBJ2-7,TRBD2,CASSPGLAGVDEQYF,TGTGCCAGCAGCCCAGGACTAGCGGGAGTCGACGAGCAGTACTTC
NA,TRBV4-2,TRBJ1-2,TRBD1,CASSQAGTGMNYGYTF,TGTGCCAGCAGCCAGGCCGGGACAGGAATGAACTATGGCTACACCTTC
NA,TRBV2,TRBJ1-2,TRBD1,CASSGDRGKYGYTF,TGTGCCAGCAGTGGGGACAGGGGAAAATATGGCTACACCTTC
NA,TRBV28,TRBJ1-1,NA,CASSPHTGQGPSAFF,TGTGCCAGCAGTCCGCATACGGGACAAGGCCCTTCAGCTTTCTTT
NA,TRBV6-1,TRBJ1-1,NA,CASSTPGQGAPEAFF,TGTGCCAGCAGTACCCCAGGACAAGGGGCACCTGAAGCTTTCTTT
NA,TRBV5-8,TRBJ1-5,TRBD1,CASSLDRGSQHF,TGTGCCAGCAGCTTGGACAGGGGTTCCCAGCATTTT
NA,TRBV5-1,TRBJ2-6,NA,CASSLAVTGANVLTF,TGCGCCAGCAGCTTGGCCGTAACTGGGGCCAACGTCCTGACTTTC
NA,TRBV5-6,TRBJ2-7,TRBD1,CASSPTGQTYEQYF,TGTGCCAGCAGCCCTACGGGACAGACCTACGAGCAGTACTTC
NA,TRBV7-9,TRBJ2-7,NA,CASSYSGSSFEQYF,TGTGCCAGCAGCTACTCAGGGTCCTCCTTCGAGCAGTACTTC
NA,TRBV15,TRBJ2-1,TRBD2,CATSRDRLAGGDEQFF,TGTGCCACCAGCAGAGATCGACTAGCGGGAGGGGATGAGCAGTTCTTC
NA,TRBV5-1,TRBJ2-1,NA,CASSLVAGFYNEQFF,TGCGCCAGCAGCTTGGTCGCGGGGTTCTACAATGAGCAGTTCTTC
few,TRBV2,TRBJ2-7,TRBD1,CASSVTGGFYEQYF,TGTGCCAGCAGTGTCACAGGGGGCTTCTACGAGCAGTACTTC
NA,TRBV14,TRBJ1-1,NA,CASSQARGNSEAFF,TGTGCCAGCAGCCAAGCCCGGGGCAACTCTGAAGCTTTCTTT
NA,TRBV27,TRBJ1-4,NA,CASSQVDATGEEKLFF,TGTGCCAGCAGTCAAGTGGACGCCACGGGGGAGGAAAAACTGTTTTTT
NA,TRBV7-2,TRBJ2-7,NA,CASSQAEGAWYEQYF,TGTGCCAGCAGCCAGGCGGAGGGGGCATGGTACGAGCAGTACTTC
many,TRBV11-2,TRBJ2-2,NA,CASRYRGAGELFF,TGTGCCAGCAGATATAGGGGGGCCGGGGAGCTGTTTTTT